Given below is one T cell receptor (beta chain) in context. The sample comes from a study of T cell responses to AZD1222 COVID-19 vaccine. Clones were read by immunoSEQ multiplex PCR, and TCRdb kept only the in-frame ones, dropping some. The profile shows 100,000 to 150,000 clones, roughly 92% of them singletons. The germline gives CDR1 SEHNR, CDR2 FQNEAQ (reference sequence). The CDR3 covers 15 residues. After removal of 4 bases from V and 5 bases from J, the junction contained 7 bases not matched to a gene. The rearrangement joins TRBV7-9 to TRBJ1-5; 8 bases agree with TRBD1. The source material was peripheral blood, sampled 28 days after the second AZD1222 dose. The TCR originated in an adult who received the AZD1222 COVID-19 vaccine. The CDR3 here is CASSSGGARYQPQHF. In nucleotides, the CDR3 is TGTGCCAGCAGCTCAGGGGGCGCCCGTTATCAGCCCCAGCATTTT.